The clone carrying this T cell receptor beta chain came up a few times. The sample belongs to a study of blood T cells in healthy people across ages. Between the trimmed V and J ends, which lost 4 bases and 4 bases, there was a span of 7 bases. Germline V gives CDR1 SGHVS, CDR2 FNYEAQ. This CDR3 has 13 residues. Next came a second PCR, run for about 7 to 11 cycles, which used a sample-barcoded 5' primer along with a J-beta primer mix. Individual samples furnished no less than 2.5 million CDR3-containing paired-end reads apiece. TCRdb passed the 5' RACE reads through MiXCR, listing each CDR3 protein once. The repertoire includes over 1.5 million distinct CDR3 sequences, around 50% of them detected once, and 2% to 2.5% sits in the top ten.

This TCR came from a woman in her thirties or forties in good health. What was sequenced was blood. This chain uses TRBV7-6 with TRBJ2-2; D unresolved. Here the CDR3 reads CASSSHPTGELFF. CDR3 nucleotide sequence: TGTGCCAGCAGCTCGCACCCCACCGGGGAGCTGTTTTTT.